Shown below are 5 T cell receptor beta chains from a single sample sequenced in a study of blood T cell repertoires in COVID-19. Some clones are missing from TCRdb's copy, which holds only in-frame ones; the method was immunoSEQ multiplex PCR. The repertoire holds tens of thousands of clones, with about 68% as singletons. Material for sequencing was peripheral blood. These receptors all come from a woman in her sixties or seventies with acute or convalescent COVID-19.

V is TRBV7-2 and J is TRBJ1-1; D might be TRBD1 (6 bases). Germline V gene data show CDR1 as SGHTA and CDR2 as FQGNSA. Trimming took 10 bases from V and 2 from J, leaving 14 bases between them. The CDR3 is 13 residues long. The CDR3: CATSDRPNTEAFF. The CDR3 region has the DNA TGTGCCACCTCCGACAGGCCCAACACTGAAGCTTTCTTT.

This clone has just one count. This rearrangement joins TRBV7-6 to TRBJ2-5; 7 bases match TRBD1. CDR3 length equals 15 residues. Losses at the gene ends were 5 bases for V and 0 bases for J; bases not matched to a gene: 6. Germline values: CDR1 SGHVS, CDR2 FNYEAQ. CDR3 loop: CASSPTTGYQETQYF. The DNA for the CDR3 is TGTGCCAGCAGCCCCACGACAGGGTACCAAGAGACCCAGTACTTC.

The chain uses TRBV6-5 and TRBJ2-2; 8 bases fit TRBD2. With 3 bases clipped from V and 5 bases from J, the junction kept 5 bases outside the gene matches. The CDR3 is 15 residues long. CDR1 MNHEY and CDR2 SVGAGI come from the germline V gene. The DNA of the CDR3 is TGTGCCAGCAGTTATTGGAGCGGGGGAACCGGGGAGCTGTTTTTT. Translation gives CASSYWSGGTGELFF.

This chain links TRBV7-6 with TRBJ2-2; perhaps TRBD2 as D (7 bases). The CDR3 spans 15 residues. V was trimmed by 2 bases and J by 6 bases, leaving 13 bases between them. CDR1 and CDR2 (germline): SGHVS, FNYEAQ. The DNA for the CDR3 is TGTGCCAGCAGCTTATCCTACGGGGGGCCCGGGGAGCTGTTTTTT. Its translation: CASSLSYGGPGELFF.

V is TRBV6-1 and J is TRBJ2-7; possible D gene TRBD2, 6 bases. Between the trimmed V and J ends, which lost 3 bases and 0 bases, there was a span of 9 bases. From germline, CDR1 is MNHNS and CDR2 SASEGT. The CDR3 length is 14 residues. The CDR3 nucleotides read TGTGCCAGCAGTGACCTAGCGAACTCCTACGAGCAGTACTTC. It translates to CASSDLANSYEQYF.